Presented here are 9 T cell receptor beta chains from one specimen sequenced in a study of cytomegalovirus exposure and HLA in healthy donors. The PCR employed 60 Vbeta primers together with 13 Jbeta primers. This table comes from immunoSEQ multiplex PCR, and its TCRdb copy is limited to in-frame clones, with some not included. The sample records 150,000 to 200,000 clones, around 70% being singletons. What was sequenced was PBMCs. These receptors were collected from a male donor in good health and CMV-seronegative.

This clone was seen once. The chain combines TRBV7-8 with TRBJ2-7; no clear D gene. The CDR3 totals 13 residues. CDR1 and CDR2 (germline): SGHVS, FQNEAQ. Trimming shortened V by 5 bases and J by 6 bases, and 14 bases separated the two germline ends. As DNA, the CDR3 is TGTGCCAGCAGCCTACTCCTCCGCGGCGAGCAGTACTTC. It translates to CASSLLLRGEQYF.

The chain combines TRBV6-1 with TRBJ2-1; perhaps TRBD1 as D (6 bases). The CDR3 spans 11 residues. The V gene's germline CDR1 is MNHNS and CDR2 SASEGT. V lost 3 bases to trimming and J lost 15 bases, with 12 bases between them. The CDR3 is CASSDRGIGFF. The CDR3 DNA is TGTGCCAGCAGTGACAGGGGAATTGGGTTCTTC.

This clone came up once. The gene calls are TRBV5-6 and TRBJ1-1; no clear D gene. Germline lookup yields CDR1 SGHDT and CDR2 YYEEEE. The CDR3 has 18 amino acids. Between the trimmed V and J ends, which lost 4 bases and 4 bases, there was a span of 26 bases. The CDR3: CASSPRRDLLSLSTEAFF. The CDR3 DNA sequence: TGTGCCAGCAGCCCCCGCCGGGATCTCCTTTCCCTTAGCACTGAAGCTTTCTTT.

This sequence joins TRBV30 and TRBJ1-5; D is possibly TRBD1 (6 bases). Germline CDR1 reads GTSNPN; CDR2 reads SVGIG (reference sequence). V was clipped by 6 bases and J by 0 bases, with 21 bases between them. The CDR3 contains 17 residues. The CDR3, as DNA: TGTGCCTGCAGAACCGGGACAAACATTAATAGCAATCAGCCCCAGCATTTT. Amino acids: CACRTGTNINSNQPQHF.

DNA for the CDR3: TGCGCCAGCAGCCAAGGGAGAATGGAGCAGTTCTTC. As protein: CASSQGRMEQFF. The rearrangement links TRBV4-3 to TRBJ2-1; D ambiguous. Between the trimmed V and J ends, which lost 1 base and 10 bases, there was a span of 8 bases. This CDR3 has 12 amino acids. Germline CDR1 LGHNA, CDR2 YSLEER.

This CDR3 is CAGSPSSYNSPLHF. The CDR3 nucleotides read TGCGCGGGGAGCCCAAGCTCCTATAATTCACCCCTCCACTTT. The chain couples TRBV4-1 to TRBJ1-6; no clear D gene. From germline, CDR1 is MGHRA and CDR2 YSYEKL. The CDR3 is 14 residues long.

The table lists this clone with a few counts. Here the CDR3 DNA reads TGTGCCAGCAGCGACAGGGCCTCTGGGGGCTACACCTTC. Amino acid sequence: CASSDRASGGYTF. The V and J genes are TRBV6-5 and TRBJ1-2, with 7 bases lining up with TRBD1. This CDR3 region has 13 residues. Germline-derived CDR1 and CDR2 are MNHEY and SVGAGI. V shed 6 bases, J shed 8 bases, and the junction held 9 bases outside the gene matches.

The chain recombines TRBV6-5 with TRBJ2-7, with D perhaps TRBD1 (6 bases). Per the germline V gene, CDR1 is MNHEY and CDR2 is SVGAGI. Trimming cost V 5 bases and J 0 bases, with 8 bases left between them. The CDR3 has 13 amino acids. CDR3 region: CASSRQVSYEQYF. The CDR3 DNA reads as TGTGCCAGCAGTCGACAGGTCTCCTACGAGCAGTACTTC.

This clone was seen a handful of times. V is TRBV12-5 and J is TRBJ1-1; D gene uncertain. Trimming left V 7 bases short and J 0 bases short, with 9 bases between. In germline, CDR1 is LGHNT, CDR2 FRNRAP. This CDR3 spans 13 amino acids. The CDR3 here is CASVIQMNTEAFF. The CDR3 coding sequence is TGTGCTAGTGTTATACAGATGAACACTGAAGCTTTCTTT.